The T cell receptor beta chain described here comes from a study of blood T cell repertoires in COVID-19. Across the whole study: The origin of the acute and convalescent COVID-19 samples was the United States, Italy and Spain.

This clone was counted between two and nine times. The assay was immunoSEQ multiplex PCR, and TCRdb's table has in-frame clones only and misses some. Of around 70,000 clones listed, 65% to 85% are singletons. The CDR3 sequence is 12 residues long. V lost 5 bases to trimming and J lost 3 bases, with 7 bases between them. Germline CDR1 MNHEY, CDR2 SMNVEV (reference sequence). The TCR comes from a man between 50 and 59 years old with COVID-19, enrolled during active disease. Sequences were obtained from peripheral blood. The V gene is TRBV27, the J gene TRBJ1-1; a weak D match, TRBD1 (6 bases). The CDR3 sequence: CASSHRDTEAFF. DNA for the CDR3: TGTGCCAGCAGTCACAGGGACACTGAAGCTTTCTTT.